This T cell receptor (beta chain) was documented in a study of OX40 agonist ivuxolimab in advanced cancers. The data were produced by immunoSEQ multiplex PCR, yet TCRdb's version contains in-frame clones alone and is incomplete. The data contain tens of thousands of clones, 85% to 90% of them seen just once; the ten biggest clones take up 2.5% to 3%. Trimming cost V 5 bases and J 2 bases, with 9 bases left between them. This CDR3 spans 13 amino acids. Germline CDR1 SGHVS, CDR2 FQNEAQ. Sequenced material: CD4+ or CD8+ T cells sorted from blood, taken in a trial of the OX40 agonist ivuxolimab. The receptor was derived from an adult with an advanced solid tumor such as melanoma, head and neck, liver or kidney cancer. This chain links TRBV7-8 with TRBJ1-1; D is unresolved. CDR3 amino acids: CASSQEGNTEAFF. CDR3 in DNA: TGTGCCAGCAGCCAGGAGGGTAACACTGAAGCTTTCTTT.